Below, 4 T cell receptor beta chains from the same sample are listed, as sequenced in a study of blood T cells in healthy people across ages. A J-beta primer mix and a sample-barcoded 5' primer were used in a second PCR of roughly 6 to 11 cycles. One entry per CDR3 protein results from TCRdb running MiXCR on the 5' RACE reads. Among 1.8 million or so distinct CDR3 sequences listed, around 40% were seen once. The sample taken for sequencing was blood. The receptors come from a human donor in good health.

This clonotype was detected many times. The CDR3 is CASSYDGETQYF. The DNA for the CDR3 is TGTGCCAGCAGTTACGATGGAGAGACCCAGTACTTC. The gene calls are TRBV6-5 and TRBJ2-5; no reliable D call. Trimming cost V 2 bases and J 4 bases, with 5 bases left between them. This CDR3 comprises 12 residues. Looked up from germline, CDR1 is MNHEY and CDR2 is SVGAGI.

This clonotype was counted only a few times. This rearrangement joins TRBV6-6 to TRBJ2-3; D gene ambiguous. CDR3 length equals 12 residues. V lost 11 bases and J lost 5, with 14 bases in between. Germline V gene lookup returns CDR1 MNHNY and CDR2 SVGAGI (reference sequence). CDR3 in amino acids: CAVSIGQDTQYF. The CDR3 region has the DNA TGTGCCGTATCCATAGGGCAAGATACGCAGTATTTT.

The chain is built from TRBV27 and TRBJ2-7, with D perhaps matching TRBD1 (6 bases). Germline-derived CDR1 and CDR2 are MNHEY and SMNVEV (reference sequence). This CDR3 comprises 14 residues. Between the trimmed V and J ends, which lost 3 bases and 3 bases, there was a span of 12 bases. The CDR3 sequence is CASSLGHPFYEQYF. In DNA, the CDR3 is TGTGCCAGCAGTTTGGGACACCCATTCTACGAGCAGTACTTC.

V gene TRBV4-1 combines with J gene TRBJ1-2, with 7 nucleotides matching TRBD1. The CDR3 is 13 amino acids. The V gene's germline CDR1 is MGHRA and CDR2 YSYEKL. V shed 0 bases, J shed 8 bases, and the junction held 3 bases outside the gene matches. The chain's CDR3 is CASSQETGVGYTF. CDR3 bases: TGCGCCAGCAGCCAAGAAACAGGGGTCGGCTACACCTTC.